This T cell receptor beta chain was captured by sequencing in a study of radiotherapy plus CTLA-4 blockade in lung cancer. The CDR3 is 14 amino acids. The germline V gene encodes CDR1 MDHEN and CDR2 SYDVKM. V lost 6 bases, J lost 5 bases, and 6 bases stayed unmatched. TCRdb's copy holds only in-frame clones and misses some; the assay was immunoSEQ multiplex PCR. This table has 90,000 or so clones, around 82% appearing once. Specimen: peripheral blood, collected from a patient treated with radiotherapy plus ipilimumab. V usage is TRBV28 and J usage is TRBJ2-7, with 11 bases fitting TRBD1. This receptor was obtained from a human donor with non-small cell lung cancer who had stable disease on radiotherapy plus ipilimumab. The CDR3 reads CASSRDRGFDEQYF. The CDR3 nucleotides are TGTGCCAGCAGCCGGGACAGGGGGTTCGACGAGCAGTACTTC.